The sequence of this TCR beta chain was determined in a study of cytomegalovirus exposure and HLA in healthy donors. Study-wide results and limits: There were a few CMV-associated chains whose specificity for CMV antigens was confirmed in vitro. Being productive about 90% or about 30% of the time was typical of most TCR beta V segments in an earlier analysis. A later analysis found that most CMV-associated TCR beta chains appeared HLA-restricted.

V lost 0 bases, J lost 3 bases, and 8 bases lay in between. Germline V gene lookup returns CDR1 KGHSH and CDR2 LQKENI. The CDR3 totals 15 residues. The PCR ran on 60 Vbeta and 13 Jbeta primers. The table came from immunoSEQ multiplex PCR; TCRdb's copy has only in-frame clones and leaves some out. The sample lists some 87,000 clones, 55% to 75% occurring once. This clone occurred once. The antigen remains undetermined. This TCR was recovered from a woman in her forties or fifties in good health and CMV-seropositive. The sequencing input was PBMCs. The V and J genes are TRBV18 and TRBJ2-2, with D unresolved. As DNA, the CDR3 is TGTGCCAGCTCACCACCGATGGGCGACACCGGGGAGCTGTTTTTT. Translating it yields CASSPPMGDTGELFF.